This section outlines one T cell receptor (beta chain) sequence together with its context. Its antigen is still unknown. There are no base qualities to consult, and no much larger clone falls within one base. Reading the label with the study, this specimen's time point is: week 35, safety follow-up. Each vaccine dose, consisting of 300 ug of a 20-mer mutant IDH1 peptide in Montanide, was administered subcutaneously with topical imiquimod. Across visits V03 through V10, patients got a total of eight vaccinations, given in weeks 1, 3, 5, 7, 11, 15, 19 and 23. The donors had newly diagnosed IDH1-mutant astrocytomas of WHO grade 3 or 4 that showed loss of nuclear ATRX. The samples were drawn from NOA16, a multicentre, single-arm, open-label phase I trial in Germany that tested a mutant IDH1 peptide vaccine in humans for the first time. Genomic DNA for TCRB sequencing was extracted from EDTA blood using the DNeasy Blood and Tissue Kit.

The sample belongs to a study of a mutant IDH1 vaccine in newly diagnosed glioma (dated by TCRdb to 2020 to 2023). Concerning the study at large: Vaccination began 4-6 weeks after radiotherapy alone, or alongside temozolomide cycles in the chemotherapy-containing groups. Of the 30 or so patients who were treated, around 62% were male and about 40% were female, and the mean age was about 40 years. Prior to enrollment, patients had been given standard therapy consisting of radiotherapy alone, temozolomide alone, or radiochemotherapy with temozolomide, with the combination given to most patients. Visit V12 was the week-35 safety follow-up and visit V13 was the week-47 end of study. Peripheral blood samples were drawn at six visits, namely V03 (baseline), V05, V07, V10, V12 and V13. Longitudinal TCRB deep sequencing was performed for roughly 27 treated patients wherever samples were available for exploratory analyses. The investigation overall reported the following: No apparent relationship was observed between pseudoprogression and alterations in the top peripheral T cell clonotypes detected by TCRB sequencing. Across multiple MHC alleles, vaccine-induced immune responses were seen in 85% to 95% of patients. The authors noted that analyses of patient blood samples could not be reproduced because of sample limitations. Selection of PBMC samples for TCRB deep sequencing was based on availability.

Libraries were built with the immunoSEQ multiplex PCR assay. The hsTCRB Kit was used according to the manufacturer's protocol to amplify rearranged TCR beta chain sequences. TCRB libraries were sequenced on an Illumina MiSeq. As for how the authors treated the data: The kit vendor's proprietary platform handled demultiplexing, trimming and gene mapping. This immuneACCESS table, as held by TCRdb, lists in-frame sequences with V and J called but not all clones. Of the missing ones, under half trace to an unresolved V gene in checked studies; the others have no known cause. For V, J and clone size, that table is used; D and trimming come from the DNA. Here the sample has 34,000 or so clones; more than 65% occur a single time. In total, the top ten clones hold 15% of the sample. The germline V gene (reference sequence) supplies CDR1 SEHNR and CDR2 FQNEAQ. The CDR3 goes from the cysteine to the phenylalanine over 15 residues. Only the CDR3 DNA is retained, 45 bases long and in frame from the first base. Relative to germline, V is 5 bases shorter and J is 0 bases shorter, with 13 bases between their ends.

The TCR sequence derives from a young man with glioma. The chain is encoded by TRBV7-9 joined to TRBJ1-1; tentative D gene TRBD1, with 6 bases matching. Sequenced here: PBMCs, sampled from a glioma patient whose treatment included an IDH1 peptide vaccine. In nucleotides, the sequence is TGTGCCAGCAGCCCCCGGGACACCTTGAACACTGAAGCTTTCTTT. It codes for CASSPRDTLNTEAFF. The entire variable domain, with the stretches around the CDR3 drawn from the reference TRBV7-9 and TRBJ1-1 proteins, is DTGVSQNPRHKITKRGQNVTFRCDPISEHNRLYWYRQTLGQGPEFLTYFQNEAQLEKSRLLSDRFSAERPKGSFSTLEIQRTEQGDSAMYLCASSPRDTLNTEAFFGQGTRLTVV.